These 9 T cell receptor beta chains were all obtained from the same sample, sequenced in a study of beta chain features in type 1 diabetes. Notes on the study in general: Researchers report that Type 1 diabetes patients had moderately but significantly shorter TCRB CDR3s across all four CD4+ subsets.

These receptors have no identified antigens. Expressed TCRB transcripts were sequenced because the entire RNA isolate underwent reverse transcription. Profiled with immunoSEQ multiplex PCR; TCRdb holds only in-frame clones, not every one. The profile shows about 710,000 clones, more than 13% of them singletons. Sequenced: naive CD4+ T cells from blood. Receptor source: a man aged 18 to 29 with type 1 diabetes.

This clone occurred a few times. The rearrangement uses TRBV16 and TRBJ2-2, with 13 bases lining up with TRBD2. V dropped 6 bases and J dropped 1; count of bases not matched to a gene: 2. Germline CDR1 and CDR2: KGHSY and FQNENV. The CDR3 covers 16 residues. The CDR3 spells CASSRTSGRNTGELFF. The CDR3 DNA reads TGTGCCAGCAGTCGGACTAGCGGGAGGAACACCGGGGAGCTGTTTTTT.

V gene TRBV15 combines with J gene TRBJ2-7, with D perhaps TRBD2 (5 bases). The CDR3 extends over 14 amino acids. Germline V lookup: CDR1 LNHNV, CDR2 YYDKDF (reference sequence). V lost 2 bases and J 4 bases, leaving 12 bases between the germline ends. CDR3 in DNA: TGTGCCACCAGCAGACTCCTGACGGGGTACGAGCAGTACTTC. Its translation is CATSRLLTGYEQYF.

V gene TRBV7-9 combines with J gene TRBJ1-2; D uncertain. CDR3 size: 13 residues. The germline gives CDR1 SEHNR, CDR2 FQNEAQ (reference sequence). The V and J ends lost 0 bases and 4 bases respectively, with 6 bases between them. The CDR3 bases are TGTGCCAGCAGCTTAGCGAGAAGCTATGGCTACACCTTC. This sequence encodes CASSLARSYGYTF.

This chain uses TRBV30 with TRBJ2-5, with 16 bases fitting TRBD2. With V trimmed by 2 bases and J by 4 bases, 4 bases remained unmatched. The germline V gene encodes CDR1 GTSNPN and CDR2 SVGIG (reference sequence). The CDR3 runs 16 residues. CDR3 in DNA: TGTGCCTGGAGTTTGGGACTAGCGGGAGGGGGAGAGACCCAGTACTTC. Translating gives CAWSLGLAGGGETQYF.

CDR3: CASSPQLVVHEQYF. The CDR3 DNA is TGTGCCAGCTCACCACAGCTTGTGGTCCACGAGCAGTACTTC. This chain joins TRBV18 and TRBJ2-7, with D uncertain. Trimming removed 1 base at V and 5 bases at J, with 12 bases between. The CDR3 consists of 14 residues. Germline V lookup: CDR1 KGHSH, CDR2 LQKENI.

The chain uses TRBV18 and TRBJ2-1, with D possibly TRBD1 on 6 matching bases. This CDR3 is built from 15 residues. V gave up 3 bases and J gave up 4 bases, with 13 bases separating them. Germline V lookup: CDR1 KGHSH, CDR2 LQKENI. Written as DNA, the CDR3 is TGTGCCAGCTCACCTCCCGGGACACCTTACAATGAGCAGTTCTTC. Translating gives CASSPPGTPYNEQFF.

This clone was seen only a few times. This chain connects TRBV5-4 to TRBJ2-7, with TRBD1 matching over 10 bases. The CDR3 spans 15 residues. J lost 7 bases, V lost 0 bases, and 7 bases had no gene match. Germline loops: CDR1 SGHNT, CDR2 YYREEE (reference sequence). The CDR3 coding sequence is TGTGCCAGCAGCTTGGGGGGACAGGGGAGTGCGGAGCAGTACTTC. It encodes CASSLGGQGSAEQYF.

The chain is built from TRBV10-3 and TRBJ2-3, with no clear D. This CDR3 is built from 11 residues. The germline gives CDR1 ENHRY, CDR2 SYGVKD. Trimming pared 8 bases from V and 4 bases from J, leaving 7 bases between. The CDR3 DNA follows: TGTGCCATCCTTAACTCAGATACGCAGTATTTT. Encoded protein: CAILNSDTQYF.

Concerning this clone: Just one base apart from a much larger clone, this may be a read error. V gene TRBV11-3 combines with J gene TRBJ2-1; D call uncertain. Per the germline V gene, CDR1 is SGHNT and CDR2 is YENEEA. The CDR3 covers 11 residues. CDR3 bases: TGTGCCAGCGGCTTCTACAATGAGCAGTTCTTC. It translates to CASGFYNEQFF.